This T cell receptor (beta chain) emerged from a study of regulatory T cells in long-lasting Graves disease. Points from the study as a whole: Persistent patients shared more public clonotypes (about 2,800) than newly diagnosed patients (roughly 960). Researchers reported studying only peripheral blood, not thyroid tissue.

Trimming left V 1 base short and J 3 bases short, with 14 bases between. Per the germline V gene, CDR1 is SGHDT and CDR2 is YYEEEE. The CDR3 runs 16 residues. CDR3-region Arm-PCR and iRepertoire HTBI primers produced the TCR beta libraries. TCRdb independently ran MiXCR on the multiplex PCR reads; one entry per CDR3 protein. The repertoire holds roughly 530,000 distinct CDR3 sequences, with about 16% as singletons. The time point: newly diagnosed GD, antithyroid drugs for less than 3 months. There was RNA extracted from PBMCs, and the TCR library was made from it. This clonotype was picked up many times. Its antigen is as yet unknown. These data were likewise used in another study, on T cells in Graves' hyperthyroidism and ophthalmopathy. That source notes: TCR CDR3 underwent first-round RT-PCR with the HTBI primer set. Most expanded thyroid clonotypes above 0.001 recurred in blood.

The gene calls are TRBV5-6 and TRBJ2-1; D remains unclear. Specimen: peripheral blood mononuclear cells (PBMCs), collected at new diagnosis, from a patient treated with antithyroid drugs. This TCR was recovered from a middle-aged woman with Graves disease. The CDR3 here is CASSLTPMFGYNEQFF. The CDR3 bases are TGTGCCAGCAGCTTGACCCCGATGTTCGGCTACAATGAGCAGTTCTTC.